The clone carrying this T cell receptor (beta chain) was picked up a small number of times. Its antigen is not known. The data were obtained in a study of T cells in Graves' hyperthyroidism and ophthalmopathy. In the study overall: At initial diagnosis, before any treatment had begun, peripheral blood was obtained.

TCR beta CDR3 regions were amplified from RNA. The HTBI set primed first-round TCR CDR3 RT-PCR. TCRdb reprocessed the multiplex PCR reads via MiXCR and lists one record per CDR3 protein. The sample has about 500,000 distinct CDR3 sequences; 16% are singletons. Study-wide findings and caveats: Progression to ophthalmopathy was predicted a median of roughly 6.8 months early.

CDR3 size: 16 residues. Trimming pared 5 bases from V and 0 bases from J, leaving 17 bases between. Researchers defined stable Graves' hyperthyroidism as no ophthalmopathy progression within 18 months. The genes are TRBV12-3 or TRBV12-4 and TRBJ2-7; either TRBD1 or TRBD2 may supply D (6 bases each). The receptor was derived from a woman aged 18-29 years with Graves' hyperthyroidism. The sequenced material came from blood. CDR3 in DNA: TGTGCCAGCAGTCTGGCAAGGGGGGCCGACTCCTACGAGCAGTACTTC. Its protein product is CASSLARGADSYEQYF.